This T cell receptor beta chain came from a study of blood T cell repertoires in COVID-19. Study context: Samples taken during acute and convalescent COVID-19 were collected in the United States, Italy and Spain. PBMCs, B-cell-depleted T cells, or T cells were the source of the cDNA or gDNA that made up the material.

Produced via immunoSEQ multiplex PCR; TCRdb's table is partial and in-frame only. Among approximately 120,000 clones listed, around 85% were seen once. V dropped 4 bases and J dropped 2; count of bases not matched to a gene: 7. The CDR3 covers 17 residues. Germline V gene lookup returns CDR1 LNHNV and CDR2 YYDKDF (reference sequence). Sequenced input: peripheral blood. This TCR derives from an elderly woman with COVID-19, enrolled during active disease. The rearrangement uses TRBV15 and TRBJ2-3, with TRBD2 matching over 12 bases. CDR3 in DNA: TGTGCCACCAGCATACGACTAGCGGGAGCGGTCACAGATACGCAGTATTTT. Protein: CATSIRLAGAVTDTQYF.